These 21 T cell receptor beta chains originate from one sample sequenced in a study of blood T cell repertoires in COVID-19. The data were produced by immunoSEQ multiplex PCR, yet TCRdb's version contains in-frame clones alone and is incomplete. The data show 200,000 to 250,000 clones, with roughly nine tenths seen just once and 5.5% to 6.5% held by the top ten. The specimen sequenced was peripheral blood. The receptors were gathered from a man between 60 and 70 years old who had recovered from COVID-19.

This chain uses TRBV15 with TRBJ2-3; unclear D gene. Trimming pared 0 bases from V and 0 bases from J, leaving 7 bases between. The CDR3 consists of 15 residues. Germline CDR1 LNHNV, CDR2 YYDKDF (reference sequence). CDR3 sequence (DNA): TGTGCCACCAGCAGAGAGTTTACTAGCACAGATACGCAGTATTTT. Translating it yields CATSREFTSTDTQYF.

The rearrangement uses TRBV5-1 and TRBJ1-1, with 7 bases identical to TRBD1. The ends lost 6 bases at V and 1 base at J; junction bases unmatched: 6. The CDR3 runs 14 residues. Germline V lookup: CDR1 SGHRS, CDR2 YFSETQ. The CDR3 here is CASKYWTGNTEAFF. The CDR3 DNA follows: TGCGCCAGCAAATACTGGACAGGGAACACTGAAGCTTTCTTT.

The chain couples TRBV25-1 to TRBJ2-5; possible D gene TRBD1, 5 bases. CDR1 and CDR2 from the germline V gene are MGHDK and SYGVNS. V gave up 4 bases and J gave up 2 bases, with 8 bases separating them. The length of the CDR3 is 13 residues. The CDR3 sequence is CASSGQNQETQYF. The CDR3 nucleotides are TGTGCCAGCAGTGGACAGAATCAAGAGACCCAGTACTTC.

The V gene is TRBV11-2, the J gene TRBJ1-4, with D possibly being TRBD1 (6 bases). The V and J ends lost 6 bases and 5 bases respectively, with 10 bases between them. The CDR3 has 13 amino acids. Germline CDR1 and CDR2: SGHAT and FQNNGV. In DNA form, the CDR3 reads TGTGCCAGCAGAAGACAGGACAATGAAAAACTGTTTTTT. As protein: CASRRQDNEKLFF.

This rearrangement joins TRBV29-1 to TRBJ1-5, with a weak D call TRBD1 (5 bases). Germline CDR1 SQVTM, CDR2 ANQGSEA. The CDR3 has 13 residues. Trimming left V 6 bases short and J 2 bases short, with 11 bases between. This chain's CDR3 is CSVSVGGNQPQHF. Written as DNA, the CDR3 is TGCAGCGTCTCGGTAGGGGGCAATCAGCCCCAGCATTTT.

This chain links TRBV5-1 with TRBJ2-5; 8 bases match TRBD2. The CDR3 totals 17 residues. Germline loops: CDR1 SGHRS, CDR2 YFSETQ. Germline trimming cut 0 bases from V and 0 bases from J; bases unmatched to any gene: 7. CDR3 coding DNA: TGCGCCAGCAGCTTGGTGGCTAGCGGGCTGTACCAAGAGACCCAGTACTTC. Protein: CASSLVASGLYQETQYF.

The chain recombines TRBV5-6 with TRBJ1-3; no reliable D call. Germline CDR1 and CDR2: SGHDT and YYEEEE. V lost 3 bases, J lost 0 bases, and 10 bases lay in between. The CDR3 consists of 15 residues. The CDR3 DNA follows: TGTGCCAGCAGCTCAACGTTCGGCTCTGGAAACACCATATATTTT. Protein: CASSSTFGSGNTIYF.

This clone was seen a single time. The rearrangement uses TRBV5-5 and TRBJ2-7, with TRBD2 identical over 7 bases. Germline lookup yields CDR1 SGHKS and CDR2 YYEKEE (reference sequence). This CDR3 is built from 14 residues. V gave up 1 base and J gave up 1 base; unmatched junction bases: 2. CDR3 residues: CASSLPGRSYEQYF. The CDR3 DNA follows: TGTGCCAGCAGCTTGCCCGGGAGGTCCTACGAGCAGTACTTC.

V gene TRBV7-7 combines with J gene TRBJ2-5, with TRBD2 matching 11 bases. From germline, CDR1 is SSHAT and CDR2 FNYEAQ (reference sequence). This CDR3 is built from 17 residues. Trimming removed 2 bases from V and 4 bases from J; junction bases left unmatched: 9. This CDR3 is CASSLIAASGGPETQYF. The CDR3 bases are TGTGCCAGCAGCTTAATCGCGGCTAGCGGGGGGCCAGAGACCCAGTACTTC.

Here the CDR3 reads CASRPTRERYEQYF. DNA for the CDR3: TGCGCCAGCAGGCCGACACGGGAGAGGTACGAGCAGTACTTC. J is TRBJ2-7 and V is TRBV4-1; perhaps TRBD2 as D (6 bases). The CDR3 extends over 14 amino acids. Germline CDR1 and CDR2: MGHRA and YSYEKL. Trimming shortened V by 6 bases and J by 4 bases, and 16 bases separated the two germline ends.

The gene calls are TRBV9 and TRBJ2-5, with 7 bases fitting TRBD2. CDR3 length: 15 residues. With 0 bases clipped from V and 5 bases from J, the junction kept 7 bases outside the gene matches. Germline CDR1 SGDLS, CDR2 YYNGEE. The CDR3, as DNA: TGTGCCAGCAGCGTAGTGGACGGGAGGACGGAGACCCAGTACTTC. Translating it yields CASSVVDGRTETQYF.

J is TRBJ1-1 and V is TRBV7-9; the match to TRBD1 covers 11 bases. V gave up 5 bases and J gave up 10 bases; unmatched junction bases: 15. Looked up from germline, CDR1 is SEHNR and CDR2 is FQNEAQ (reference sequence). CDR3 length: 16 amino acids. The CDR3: CASSLLAGQGAILAFF. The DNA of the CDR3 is TGTGCCAGCAGCCTCCTCGCCGGACAGGGGGCAATATTAGCTTTCTTT.

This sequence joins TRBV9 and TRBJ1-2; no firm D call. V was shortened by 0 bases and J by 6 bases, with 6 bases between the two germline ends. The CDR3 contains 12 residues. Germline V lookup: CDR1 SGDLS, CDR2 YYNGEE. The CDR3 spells CASSVGVDGYTF. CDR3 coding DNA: TGTGCCAGCAGCGTAGGCGTGGATGGCTACACCTTC.

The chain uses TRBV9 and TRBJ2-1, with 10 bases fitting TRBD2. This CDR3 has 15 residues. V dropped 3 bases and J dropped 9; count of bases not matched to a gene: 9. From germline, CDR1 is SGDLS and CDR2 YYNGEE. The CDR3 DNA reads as TGTGCCAGCAGCGCCTCCGGGACTAGCGCGGCTGAGCAGTTCTTC. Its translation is CASSASGTSAAEQFF.

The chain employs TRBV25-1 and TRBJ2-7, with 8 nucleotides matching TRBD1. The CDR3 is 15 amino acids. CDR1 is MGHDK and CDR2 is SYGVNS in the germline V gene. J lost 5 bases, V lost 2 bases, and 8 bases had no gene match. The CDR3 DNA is TGTGCCAGCAGTGAAAGCGGGCAGGGGGCCCACGAGCAGTACTTC. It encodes CASSESGQGAHEQYF.

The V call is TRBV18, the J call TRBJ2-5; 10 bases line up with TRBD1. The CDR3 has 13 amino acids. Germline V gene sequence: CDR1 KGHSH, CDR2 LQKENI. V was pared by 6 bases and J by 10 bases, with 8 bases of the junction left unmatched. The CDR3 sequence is CASSRWDRGDQYF. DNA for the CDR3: TGTGCCAGCTCCCGTTGGGACAGGGGAGACCAGTACTTC.

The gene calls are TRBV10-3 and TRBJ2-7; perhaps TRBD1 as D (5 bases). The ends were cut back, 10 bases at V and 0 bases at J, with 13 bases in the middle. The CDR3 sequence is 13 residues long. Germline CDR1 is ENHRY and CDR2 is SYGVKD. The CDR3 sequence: CATGILSSYEQYF. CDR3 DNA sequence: TGTGCCACAGGGATCCTGAGCTCCTACGAGCAGTACTTC.

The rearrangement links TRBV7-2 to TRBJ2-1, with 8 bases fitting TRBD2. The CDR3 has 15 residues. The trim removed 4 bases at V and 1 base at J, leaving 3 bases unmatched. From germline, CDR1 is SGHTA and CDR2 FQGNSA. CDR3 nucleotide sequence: TGTGCCAGCAGCTCAGCGGGAGCATCCTACAATGAGCAGTTCTTC. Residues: CASSSAGASYNEQFF.

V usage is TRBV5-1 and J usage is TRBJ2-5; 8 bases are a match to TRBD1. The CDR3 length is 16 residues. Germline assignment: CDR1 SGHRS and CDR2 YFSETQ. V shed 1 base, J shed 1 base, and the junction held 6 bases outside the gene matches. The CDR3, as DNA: TGCGCCAGCAGCTTGACAAACAGGGGGGCCCAAGAGACCCAGTACTTC. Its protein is CASSLTNRGAQETQYF.

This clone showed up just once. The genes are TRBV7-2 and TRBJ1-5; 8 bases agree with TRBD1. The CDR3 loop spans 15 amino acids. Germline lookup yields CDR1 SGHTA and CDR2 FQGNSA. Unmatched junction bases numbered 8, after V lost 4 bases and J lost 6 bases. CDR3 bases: TGTGCCAGCAGCTCACAGACAGGGGCGCGTCAGCCCCAGCATTTT. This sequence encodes CASSSQTGARQPQHF.

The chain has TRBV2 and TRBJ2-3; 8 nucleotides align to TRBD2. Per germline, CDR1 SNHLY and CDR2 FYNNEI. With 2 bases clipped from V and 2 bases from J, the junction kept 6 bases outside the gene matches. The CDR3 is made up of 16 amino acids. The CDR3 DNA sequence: TGTGCCAGCAGTGAATACCGGGGGGGCCTCACAGATACGCAGTATTTT. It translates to CASSEYRGGLTDTQYF.